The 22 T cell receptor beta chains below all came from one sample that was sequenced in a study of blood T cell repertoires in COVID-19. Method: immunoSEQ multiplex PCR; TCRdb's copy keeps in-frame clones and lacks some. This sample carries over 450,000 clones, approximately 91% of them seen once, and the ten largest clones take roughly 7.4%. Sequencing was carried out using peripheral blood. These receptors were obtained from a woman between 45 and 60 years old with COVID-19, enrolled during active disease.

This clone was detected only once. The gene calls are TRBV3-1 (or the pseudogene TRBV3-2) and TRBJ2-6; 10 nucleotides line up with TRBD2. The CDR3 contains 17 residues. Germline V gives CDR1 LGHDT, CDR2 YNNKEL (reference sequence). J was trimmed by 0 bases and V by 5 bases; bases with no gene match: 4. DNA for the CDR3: TGTGCCAGCAGCTTAGCGGGGGGTTCCTCTGGGGCCAACGTCCTGACTTTC. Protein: CASSLAGGSSGANVLTF.

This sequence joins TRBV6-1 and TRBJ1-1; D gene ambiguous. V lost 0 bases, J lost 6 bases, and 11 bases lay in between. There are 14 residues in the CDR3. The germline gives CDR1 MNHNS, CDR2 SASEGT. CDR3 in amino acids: CASSEAAWRAEAFF. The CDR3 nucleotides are TGTGCCAGCAGTGAAGCGGCGTGGCGGGCTGAAGCTTTCTTT.

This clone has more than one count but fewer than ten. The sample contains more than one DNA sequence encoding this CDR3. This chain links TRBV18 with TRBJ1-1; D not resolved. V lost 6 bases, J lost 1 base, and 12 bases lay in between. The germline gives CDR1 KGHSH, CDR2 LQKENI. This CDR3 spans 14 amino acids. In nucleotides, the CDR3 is TGTGCCAGCTCCCCGGCCGGAGGGAACACTGAAGCTTTCTTT. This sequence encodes CASSPAGGNTEAFF. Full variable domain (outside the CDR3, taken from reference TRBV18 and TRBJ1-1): NAGVMQNPRHLVRRRGQEARLRCSPMKGHSHVYWYRQLPEEGLKFMVYLQKENIIDESGMPKERFSAEFPKEGPSILRIQQVVRGDSAAYFCASSPAGGNTEAFFGQGTRLTVV.

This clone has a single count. This CDR3 is CASSFVLGQGKDTQYF. The DNA for the CDR3 is TGTGCCAGCAGTTTCGTCTTGGGACAGGGGAAAGATACGCAGTATTTT. V gene TRBV3-1 (or the pseudogene TRBV3-2) combines with J gene TRBJ2-3, with 10 nucleotides matching TRBD1. The CDR3 runs to 16 residues. CDR1 is LGHDT, CDR2 YNNKEL, per germline (reference sequence). Losses at the gene ends were 6 bases for V and 5 bases for J; bases not matched to a gene: 11.

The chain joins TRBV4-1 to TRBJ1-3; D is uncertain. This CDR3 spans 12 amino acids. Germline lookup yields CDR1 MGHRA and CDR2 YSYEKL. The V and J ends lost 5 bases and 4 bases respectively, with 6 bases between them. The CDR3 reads CASSSVGNTIYF. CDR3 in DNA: TGCGCCAGCAGCTCCGTCGGAAACACCATATATTTT.

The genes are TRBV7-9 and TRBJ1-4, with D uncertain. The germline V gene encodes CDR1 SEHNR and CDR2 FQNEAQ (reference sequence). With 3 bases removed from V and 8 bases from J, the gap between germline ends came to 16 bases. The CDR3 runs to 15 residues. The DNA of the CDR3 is TGTGCCAGCAGCTTGCACTCCAGGAAAGGCGAAAAACTGTTTTTT. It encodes CASSLHSRKGEKLFF. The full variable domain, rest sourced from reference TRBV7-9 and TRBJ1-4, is DTGVSQNPRHKITKRGQNVTFRCDPISEHNRLYWYRQTLGQGPEFLTYFQNEAQLEKSRLLSDRFSAERPKGSFSTLEIQRTEQGDSAMYLCASSLHSRKGEKLFFGSGTQLSVL.

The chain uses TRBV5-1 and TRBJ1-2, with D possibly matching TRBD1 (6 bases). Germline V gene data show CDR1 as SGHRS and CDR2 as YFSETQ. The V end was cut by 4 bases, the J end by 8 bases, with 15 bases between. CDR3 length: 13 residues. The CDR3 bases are TGCGCCAGCAGCAGCGCGTCAGGGGTCGGCTACACCTTC. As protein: CASSSASGVGYTF.

CDR3 sequence reads: CASTPGPWDEQYF. The DNA for the CDR3 is TGTGCCAGCACCCCAGGGCCGTGGGACGAGCAGTACTTC. The rearrangement links TRBV2 to TRBJ2-7; perhaps TRBD1 as D (5 bases). The CDR3 has 13 amino acids. Germline V gives CDR1 SNHLY, CDR2 FYNNEI. Trimming pared 7 bases from V and 5 bases from J, leaving 15 bases between.

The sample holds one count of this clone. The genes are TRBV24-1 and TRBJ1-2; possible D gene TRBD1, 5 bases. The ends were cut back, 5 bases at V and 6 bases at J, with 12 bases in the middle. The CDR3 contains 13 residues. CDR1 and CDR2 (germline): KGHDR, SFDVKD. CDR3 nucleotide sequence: TGTGCCACCAGTGTAGACAGCCAGGATGGCTACACCTTC. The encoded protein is CATSVDSQDGYTF.

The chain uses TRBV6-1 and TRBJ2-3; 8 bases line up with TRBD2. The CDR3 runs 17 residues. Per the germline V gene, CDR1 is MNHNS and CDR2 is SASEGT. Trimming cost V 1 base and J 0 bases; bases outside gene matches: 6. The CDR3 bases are TGTGCCAGCAGTGAAGGAATTGGGACTAGGAGCACAGATACGCAGTATTTT. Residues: CASSEGIGTRSTDTQYF.

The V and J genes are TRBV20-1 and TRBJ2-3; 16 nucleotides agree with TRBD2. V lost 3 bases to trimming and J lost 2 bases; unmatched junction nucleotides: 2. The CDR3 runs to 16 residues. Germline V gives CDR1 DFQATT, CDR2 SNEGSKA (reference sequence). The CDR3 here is CSASGTSGGATDTQYF. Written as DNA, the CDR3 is TGCAGTGCTAGTGGGACTAGCGGGGGGGCCACAGATACGCAGTATTTT.

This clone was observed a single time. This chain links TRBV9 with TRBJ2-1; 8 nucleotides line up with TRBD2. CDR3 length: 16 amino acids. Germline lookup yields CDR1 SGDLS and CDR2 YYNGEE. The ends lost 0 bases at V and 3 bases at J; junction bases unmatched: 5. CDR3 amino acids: CASSVVGTSNYNEQFF. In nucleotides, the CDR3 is TGTGCCAGCAGCGTAGTGGGGACTAGTAACTACAATGAGCAGTTCTTC.

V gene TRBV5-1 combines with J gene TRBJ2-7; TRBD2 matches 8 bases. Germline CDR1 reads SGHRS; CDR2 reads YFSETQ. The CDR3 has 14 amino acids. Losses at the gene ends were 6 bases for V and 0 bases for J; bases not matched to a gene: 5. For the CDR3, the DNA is TGCGCCAGCACTACGGGGACTAGCTCCTACGAGCAGTACTTC. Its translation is CASTTGTSSYEQYF.

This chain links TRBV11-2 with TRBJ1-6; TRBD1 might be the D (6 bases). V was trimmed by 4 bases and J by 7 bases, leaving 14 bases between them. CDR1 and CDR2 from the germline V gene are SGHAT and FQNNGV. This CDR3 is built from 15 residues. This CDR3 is CASSSAGGANSPLHF. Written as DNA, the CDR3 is TGTGCCAGCAGCTCCGCCGGGGGGGCAAATTCACCCCTCCACTTT.

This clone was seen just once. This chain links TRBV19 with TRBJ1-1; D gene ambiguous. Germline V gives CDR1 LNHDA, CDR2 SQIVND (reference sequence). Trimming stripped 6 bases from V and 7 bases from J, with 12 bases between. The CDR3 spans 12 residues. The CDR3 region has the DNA TGTGCCAGTAGCGGTCGGGGAATTGAAGCTTTCTTT. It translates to CASSGRGIEAFF.

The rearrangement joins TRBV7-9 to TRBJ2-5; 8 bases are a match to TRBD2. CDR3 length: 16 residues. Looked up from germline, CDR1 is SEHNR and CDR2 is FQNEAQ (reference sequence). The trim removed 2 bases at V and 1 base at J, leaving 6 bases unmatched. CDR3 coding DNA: TGTGCCAGCAGCTTACGAGCGGGGGCTATCCAAGAGACCCAGTACTTC. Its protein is CASSLRAGAIQETQYF.

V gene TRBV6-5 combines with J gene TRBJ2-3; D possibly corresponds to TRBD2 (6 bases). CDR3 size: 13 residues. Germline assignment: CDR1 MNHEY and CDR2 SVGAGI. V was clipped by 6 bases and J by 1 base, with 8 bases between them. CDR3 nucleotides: TGTGCCAGCAGACTAGCCCGCACAGATACGCAGTATTTT. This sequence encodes CASRLARTDTQYF.

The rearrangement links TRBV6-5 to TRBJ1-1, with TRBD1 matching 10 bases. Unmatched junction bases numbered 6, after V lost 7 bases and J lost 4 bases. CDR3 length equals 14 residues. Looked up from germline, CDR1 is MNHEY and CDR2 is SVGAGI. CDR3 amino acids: CASTLDRGGTEAFF. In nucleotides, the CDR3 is TGTGCCAGCACCTTGGACAGGGGGGGCACTGAAGCTTTCTTT.

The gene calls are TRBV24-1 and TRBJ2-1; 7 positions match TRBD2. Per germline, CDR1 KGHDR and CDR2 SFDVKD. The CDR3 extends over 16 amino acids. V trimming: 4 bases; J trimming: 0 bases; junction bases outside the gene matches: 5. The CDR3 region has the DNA TGTGCCACCAGTGACCCCGGGGGGAGCTCCTACAATGAGCAGTTCTTC. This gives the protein CATSDPGGSSYNEQFF.

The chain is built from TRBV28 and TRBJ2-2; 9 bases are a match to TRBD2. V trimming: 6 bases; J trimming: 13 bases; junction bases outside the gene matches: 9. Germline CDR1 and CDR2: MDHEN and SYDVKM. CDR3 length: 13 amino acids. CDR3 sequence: CASRIAGANWLFF. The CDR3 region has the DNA TGTGCCAGCAGGATAGCGGGGGCTAATTGGCTGTTTTTT.

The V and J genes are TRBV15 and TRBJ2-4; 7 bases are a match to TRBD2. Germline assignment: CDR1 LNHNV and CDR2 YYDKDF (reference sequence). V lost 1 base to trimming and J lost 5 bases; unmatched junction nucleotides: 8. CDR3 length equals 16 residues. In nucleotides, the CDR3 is TGTGCCACCAGCAGAGGCGGGTTGGGAGGGCAAAACATTCAGTACTTC. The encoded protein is CATSRGGLGGQNIQYF.

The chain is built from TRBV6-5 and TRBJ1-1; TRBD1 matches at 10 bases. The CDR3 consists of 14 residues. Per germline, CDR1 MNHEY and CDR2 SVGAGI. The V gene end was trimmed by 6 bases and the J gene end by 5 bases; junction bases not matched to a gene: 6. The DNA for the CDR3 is TGTGCCAGCAGCTCCGGGACAGGGGTTACTGAAGCTTTCTTT. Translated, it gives CASSSGTGVTEAFF.